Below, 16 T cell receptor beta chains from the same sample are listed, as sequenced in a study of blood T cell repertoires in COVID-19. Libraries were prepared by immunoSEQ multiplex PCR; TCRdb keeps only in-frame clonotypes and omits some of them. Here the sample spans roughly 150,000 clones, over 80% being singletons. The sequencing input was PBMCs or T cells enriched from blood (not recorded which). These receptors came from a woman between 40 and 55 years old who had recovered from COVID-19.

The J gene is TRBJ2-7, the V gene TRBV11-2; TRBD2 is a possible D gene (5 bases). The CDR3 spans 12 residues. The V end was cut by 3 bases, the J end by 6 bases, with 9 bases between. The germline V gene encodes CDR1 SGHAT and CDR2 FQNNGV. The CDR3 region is CASSLGTSEQYF. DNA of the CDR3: TGTGCCAGCAGCTTGGGCACTAGCGAGCAGTACTTC.

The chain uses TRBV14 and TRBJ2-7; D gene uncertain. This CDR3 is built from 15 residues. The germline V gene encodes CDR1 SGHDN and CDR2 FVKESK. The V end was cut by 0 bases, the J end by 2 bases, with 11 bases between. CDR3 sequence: CASSQDRRSAYEQYF. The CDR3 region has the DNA TGTGCCAGCAGCCAAGATCGGCGGTCGGCCTACGAGCAGTACTTC.

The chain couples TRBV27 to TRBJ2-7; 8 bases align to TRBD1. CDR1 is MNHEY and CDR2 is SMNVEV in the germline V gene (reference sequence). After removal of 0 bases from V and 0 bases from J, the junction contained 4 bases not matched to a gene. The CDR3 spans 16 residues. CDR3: CASSLSGQGSSYEQYF. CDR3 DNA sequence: TGTGCCAGCAGTTTATCCGGACAGGGAAGCTCCTACGAGCAGTACTTC.

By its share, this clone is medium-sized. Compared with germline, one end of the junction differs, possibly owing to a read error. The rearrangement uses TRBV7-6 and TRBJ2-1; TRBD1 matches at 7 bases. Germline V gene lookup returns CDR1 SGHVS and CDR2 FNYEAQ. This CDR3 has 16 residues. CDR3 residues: CASSHDRVGAYTEQFF. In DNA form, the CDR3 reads TGTGCCAGCAGCCACGACAGGGTGGGGGCCTACACTGAGCAGTTCTTC.

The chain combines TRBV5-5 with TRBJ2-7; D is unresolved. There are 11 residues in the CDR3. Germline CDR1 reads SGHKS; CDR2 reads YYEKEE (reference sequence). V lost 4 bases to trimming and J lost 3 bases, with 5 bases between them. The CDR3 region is CASSLYYEQYF. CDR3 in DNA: TGTGCCAGCAGCCTGTACTACGAGCAGTACTTC.

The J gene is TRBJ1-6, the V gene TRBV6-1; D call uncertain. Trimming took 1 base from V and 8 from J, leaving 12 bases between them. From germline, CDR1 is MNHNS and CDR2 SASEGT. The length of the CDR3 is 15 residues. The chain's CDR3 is CASSEGRNFDSPLHF. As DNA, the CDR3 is TGTGCCAGCAGTGAAGGGAGGAATTTTGATTCACCCCTCCACTTT.

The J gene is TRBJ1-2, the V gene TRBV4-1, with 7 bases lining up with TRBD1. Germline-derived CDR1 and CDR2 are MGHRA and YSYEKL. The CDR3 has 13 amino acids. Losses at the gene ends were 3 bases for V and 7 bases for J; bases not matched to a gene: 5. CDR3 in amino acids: CASSQTGMGGYTF. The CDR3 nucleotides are TGCGCCAGCAGCCAGACAGGGATGGGTGGCTACACCTTC.

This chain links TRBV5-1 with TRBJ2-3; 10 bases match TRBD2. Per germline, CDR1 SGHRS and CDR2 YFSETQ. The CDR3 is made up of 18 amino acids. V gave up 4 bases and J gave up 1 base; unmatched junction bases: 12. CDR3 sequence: CASSVMASGSTGTDTQYF. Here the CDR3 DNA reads TGCGCCAGCAGCGTAATGGCTAGCGGGAGTACAGGCACAGATACGCAGTATTTT.

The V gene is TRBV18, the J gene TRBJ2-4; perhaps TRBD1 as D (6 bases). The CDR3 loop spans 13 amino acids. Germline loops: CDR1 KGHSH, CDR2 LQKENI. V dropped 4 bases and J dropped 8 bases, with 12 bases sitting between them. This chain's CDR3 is CASSQNGGDIQYF. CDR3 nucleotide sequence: TGTGCCAGCTCACAAAATGGGGGCGACATTCAGTACTTC.

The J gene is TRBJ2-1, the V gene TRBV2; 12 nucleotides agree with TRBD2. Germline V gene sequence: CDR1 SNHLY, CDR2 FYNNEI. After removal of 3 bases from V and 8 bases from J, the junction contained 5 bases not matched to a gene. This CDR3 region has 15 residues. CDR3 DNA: TGTGCCAGCAGTGAGAGGACTAGCGGGAACGATGAGCAGTTCTTC. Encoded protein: CASSERTSGNDEQFF.

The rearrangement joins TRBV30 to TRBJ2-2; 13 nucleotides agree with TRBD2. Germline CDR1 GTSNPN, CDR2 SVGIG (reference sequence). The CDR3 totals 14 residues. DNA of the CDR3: TGTGCTTCGCCTCGGACTAGCGGGGGTGGGGAGCTGTTTTTT. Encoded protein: CASPRTSGGGELFF.

CDR3 sequence: CASSRSRGDNEQFF. CDR3 nucleotides: TGTGCCAGCAGTCGTAGCAGGGGCGACAATGAGCAGTTCTTC. The genes are TRBV11-3 and TRBJ2-1; D perhaps matches TRBD1 (6 bases). This CDR3 comprises 14 residues. CDR1 SGHNT and CDR2 YENEEA come from the germline V gene. Trimming removed 6 bases from V and 5 bases from J, with 14 bases in between. Combining the CDR3 with reference TRBV11-3 and TRBJ2-1 gives the whole variable domain EAGVVQSPRYKIIEKKQPVAFWCNPISGHNTLYWYLQNLGQGPELLIRYENEEAVDDSQLPKDRFSAERLKGVDSTLKIQPAELGDSAVYLCASSRSRGDNEQFFGPGTRLTVL.

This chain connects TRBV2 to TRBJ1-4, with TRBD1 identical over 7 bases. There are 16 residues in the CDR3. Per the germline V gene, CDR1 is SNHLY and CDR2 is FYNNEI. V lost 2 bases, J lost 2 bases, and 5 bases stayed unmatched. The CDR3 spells CASSESTGLTNEKLFF. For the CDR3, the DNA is TGTGCCAGCAGTGAATCGACAGGGCTGACTAATGAAAAACTGTTTTTT.

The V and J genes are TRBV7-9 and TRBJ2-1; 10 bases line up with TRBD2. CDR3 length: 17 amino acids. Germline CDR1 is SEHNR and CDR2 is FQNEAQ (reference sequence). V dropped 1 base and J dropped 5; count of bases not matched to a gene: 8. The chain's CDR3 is CASSLGTSGRQNNEQFF. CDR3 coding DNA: TGTGCCAGCAGCTTAGGGACTAGCGGCCGACAGAACAATGAGCAGTTCTTC.

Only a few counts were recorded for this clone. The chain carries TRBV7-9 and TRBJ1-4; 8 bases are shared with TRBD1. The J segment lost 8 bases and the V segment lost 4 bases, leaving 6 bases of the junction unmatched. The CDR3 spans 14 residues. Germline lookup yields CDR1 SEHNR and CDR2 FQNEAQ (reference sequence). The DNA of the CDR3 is TGTGCCAGCAGCTCAACAGGGGGGCAGGAAAAACTGTTTTTT. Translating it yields CASSSTGGQEKLFF.

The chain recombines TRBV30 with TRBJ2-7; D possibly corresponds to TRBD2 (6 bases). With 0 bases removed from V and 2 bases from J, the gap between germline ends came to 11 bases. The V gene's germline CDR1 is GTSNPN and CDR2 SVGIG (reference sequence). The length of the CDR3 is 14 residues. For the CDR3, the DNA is TGTGCCTGGAGTGTAGAAGGAGGGGCCTACGAGCAGTACTTC. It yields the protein CAWSVEGGAYEQYF.